A single sample is the source of the 13 T cell receptor beta chains below, sequenced in a study of cytomegalovirus exposure and HLA in healthy donors. PCR involved 60 Vbeta and 13 Jbeta primers. Clones were read by immunoSEQ multiplex PCR, and TCRdb kept only the in-frame ones, dropping some. This sample's clone table lists around 48,000 clones. The sequenced sample consisted of PBMCs. The receptors come from a female donor in good health and CMV-seronegative.

The V call is TRBV13, the J call TRBJ2-3; 8 bases map to TRBD1. The CDR3 contains 14 residues. Germline CDR1 reads PRHDT; CDR2 reads FYEKMQ (reference sequence). V gave up 5 bases and J gave up 2 bases; unmatched junction bases: 3. The CDR3 loop is CASSPTGDTDTQYF. The CDR3 DNA reads TGTGCCAGCAGCCCGACAGGGGACACAGATACGCAGTATTTT.

V gene TRBV10-1 combines with J gene TRBJ2-1; TRBD2 agrees at 8 bases. This CDR3 comprises 15 residues. The V gene's germline CDR1 is WNHNN and CDR2 SYGVQD (reference sequence). J gave up 6 bases and V 2 bases, and 6 bases lay outside the gene matches. The CDR3 bases are TGCGCCAGCAGTGAGGGCAGCGGGAGAGGCAATGAGCAGTTCTTC. This gives the protein CASSEGSGRGNEQFF.

The chain carries TRBV6-4 and TRBJ1-2; no reliable D call. The germline V gene has CDR1 MRHNA and CDR2 SNTAGT. The CDR3 runs to 15 residues. V lost 8 bases and J lost 4, with 20 bases in between. CDR3 sequence reads: CASSREEHSLYGYTF. CDR3 nucleotide sequence: TGTGCCAGCTCGCGGGAGGAGCATTCCCTCTATGGCTACACCTTC.

The CDR3, as DNA: TGTGCCAGTAGTATAACGCCCAGGTCACACGAGCAGTACTTC. Translation gives CASSITPRSHEQYF. This chain links TRBV19 with TRBJ2-7; D is ambiguous. Germline V gene sequence: CDR1 LNHDA, CDR2 SQIVND (reference sequence). Trimming took off 2 bases at V and 5 bases at J, with 13 bases between the two ends. The CDR3 spans 14 residues.

The CDR3 DNA follows: TGTGCCAGCTCACCACCGGGGAGCTCTGGAAACACCATATATTTT. This sequence encodes CASSPPGSSGNTIYF. The chain couples TRBV18 to TRBJ1-3; no clear D. This CDR3 is 15 amino acids long. The germline CDR1 and CDR2 sequences are KGHSH and LQKENI. V lost 0 bases and J lost 0, with 6 bases in between.

This chain joins TRBV7-2 and TRBJ2-3; 10 bases line up with TRBD2. Germline CDR1 is SGHTA and CDR2 is FQGNSA. CDR3 length: 15 residues. Unmatched junction bases numbered 3, after V lost 4 bases and J lost 2 bases. The CDR3 region has the DNA TGTGCCAGCAGCTCCGGGACTAGCGACACAGATACGCAGTATTTT. Its protein is CASSSGTSDTDTQYF.

The chain couples TRBV10-3 to TRBJ2-7; 7 bases align to TRBD1. The CDR3 covers 14 residues. Germline lookup yields CDR1 ENHRY and CDR2 SYGVKD. V shed 6 bases and J 2 bases; nucleotides not matched to a gene: 7. CDR3 region: CAISGDSRTYEQYF. CDR3 sequence (DNA): TGTGCCATCAGCGGGGACAGCCGTACCTACGAGCAGTACTTC.

The chain uses TRBV7-6 and TRBJ2-7; 9 bases align to TRBD1. The CDR3 is 17 amino acids. Germline CDR1 SGHVS, CDR2 FNYEAQ. With V trimmed by 1 base and J by 6 bases, 13 bases remained unmatched. The CDR3 DNA is TGTGCCAGCAGCTTAGGTCCGGGACAGGGTCCCCCCGGCGAGCAGTACTTC. It is translated as CASSLGPGQGPPGEQYF.

The chain has TRBV7-9 and TRBJ1-1; 7 bases map to TRBD1. J was trimmed by 6 bases and V by 1 base; bases with no gene match: 8. Germline CDR1 and CDR2: SEHNR and FQNEAQ (reference sequence). This CDR3 has 15 amino acids. The CDR3 DNA is TGTGCCAGCAGCTTAGGTAGAGGGGGCCGAGCTGAAGCTTTCTTT. It codes for CASSLGRGGRAEAFF.

V and J are TRBV4-2 and TRBJ2-3; TRBD2 matches 9 bases. J was trimmed by 4 bases and V by 0 bases; bases with no gene match: 2. The CDR3 totals 15 residues. Germline CDR1 reads LGHNA; CDR2 reads YNFKEQ. Here the CDR3 DNA reads TGTGCCAGCAGCCAAGAGCGGGGGGGCCCAGATACGCAGTATTTT. This encodes CASSQERGGPDTQYF.

The CDR3 region is CASSVALTGNEQYF. The CDR3 DNA reads as TGTGCCAGCAGCGTAGCCCTTACAGGGAATGAGCAGTACTTC. This rearrangement joins TRBV9 to TRBJ2-7, with D perhaps TRBD1 (6 bases). The CDR3 consists of 14 residues. Trimming took 0 bases from V and 7 from J, leaving 14 bases between them. CDR1 is SGDLS, CDR2 YYNGEE, per germline.

This chain links TRBV4-1 with TRBJ1-5; 7 nucleotides agree with TRBD1. This CDR3 is built from 15 residues. Germline V gives CDR1 MGHRA, CDR2 YSYEKL. V lost 0 bases to trimming and J lost 11 bases; unmatched junction nucleotides: 10. The CDR3 here is CASSQETGSPRAQHF. CDR3 nucleotides: TGCGCCAGCAGCCAAGAGACAGGGAGCCCACGGGCCCAGCATTTT.

The chain links TRBV5-1 to TRBJ2-7; TRBD1 is a possible D gene (6 bases). The germline V gene has CDR1 SGHRS and CDR2 YFSETQ. The CDR3 is made up of 16 amino acids. Trimming pared 4 bases from V and 3 bases from J, leaving 20 bases between. CDR3 DNA: TGCGCCAGCAGCATAGATAGGGGGTACCCGAACTACGAGCAGTACTTC. Translating it yields CASSIDRGYPNYEQYF.